This T cell receptor (beta chain) appears in the sequencing data of a study of sequential checkpoint blockade in melanoma. This sample's treatment: randomized to nivolumab then ipilimumab (arm A) or the reverse (arm B). The CDR3 sequence is 14 residues long. Per germline, CDR1 LNHDA and CDR2 SQIVND (reference sequence). The trim removed 5 bases at V and 7 bases at J, leaving 9 bases unmatched. The repertoire was sequenced with immunoSEQ multiplex PCR; TCRdb's copy has only in-frame clones and lacks some. Of about 38,000 clones in the sample, roughly 88% are singletons; the top ten hold around 11%. The clonotype originates from a human donor with melanoma. The input for sequencing was CD8+ T cells sorted from blood (inferred from file names), taken from a patient given nivolumab and ipilimumab in sequence. V gene TRBV19 combines with J gene TRBJ2-7, with 9 bases that match TRBD2. The chain's CDR3 is CASSAGGRAREQYF. The CDR3 coding sequence is TGTGCCAGTAGTGCAGGCGGGAGGGCCCGGGAGCAGTACTTC.